These 17 T cell receptor beta chains originate from one sample sequenced in a study of shared clonotypes between healthy human individuals. CD45RO-negative, CCR7-positively selected cells formed the naive CD8 fraction, excluding terminally differentiated effector memory CD45RA+ cells. The protocol was immunoSEQ multiplex PCR, while the TCRdb copy is restricted to in-frame clones and leaves out a portion. The sample yields 2 million to 2.5 million clones, 90% to 95% seen once. Specimen: naive CD8+ T cells from PBMCs. All receptors derive from a man between 18 and 29 years old in good health. Some clones in this sample may be carry-over from other donors' samples.

The chain joins TRBV28 to TRBJ2-3; a possible D gene is TRBD2 (6 bases). CDR1 MDHEN and CDR2 SYDVKM come from the germline V gene. The CDR3 has 15 amino acids. The V end lost 6 bases, the J end lost 4 bases, and 17 bases lay between the germline ends. Here the CDR3 reads CASSQQSGRPDTQYF. The CDR3 nucleotides are TGTGCCAGCAGCCAACAATCAGGGAGGCCAGATACGCAGTATTTT. The whole variable domain, filled in from reference TRBV28 and TRBJ2-3, reads DVKVTQSSRYLVKRTGEKVFLECVQDMDHENMFWYRQDPGLGLRLIYFSYDVKMKEKGDIPEGYSVSREKKERFSLILESASTNQTSMYLCASSQQSGRPDTQYFGPGTRLTVL.

The chain recombines TRBV28 with TRBJ2-7; 10 nucleotides match TRBD1. The CDR3 extends over 14 amino acids. Germline V gene lookup returns CDR1 MDHEN and CDR2 SYDVKM. J lost 5 bases, V lost 2 bases, and 3 bases had no gene match. CDR3 amino acids: CASSLDRGQDEQYF. CDR3 DNA sequence: TGTGCCAGCAGTTTAGACAGGGGGCAGGACGAGCAGTACTTC. The full variable domain, its missing parts supplied by reference TRBV28 and TRBJ2-7, is DVKVTQSSRYLVKRTGEKVFLECVQDMDHENMFWYRQDPGLGLRLIYFSYDVKMKEKGDIPEGYSVSREKKERFSLILESASTNQTSMYLCASSLDRGQDEQYFGPGTRLTVT.

The V call is TRBV18, the J call TRBJ2-7, with 9 bases identical to TRBD1. The germline V gene encodes CDR1 KGHSH and CDR2 LQKENI. CDR3 length: 15 amino acids. V gave up 5 bases and J gave up 5 bases; unmatched junction bases: 10. The CDR3 loop is CASSTTGTGWNEQYF. The CDR3 DNA sequence: TGTGCCAGCTCAACTACCGGGACAGGGTGGAACGAGCAGTACTTC.

J is TRBJ2-7 and V is TRBV19; D is perhaps TRBD1 or TRBD2 (5 bases each). Looked up from germline, CDR1 is LNHDA and CDR2 is SQIVND (reference sequence). The CDR3 contains 15 residues. V lost 0 bases to trimming and J lost 6 bases, with 15 bases between them. CDR3 bases: TGTGCCAGTAGTATAGATTTGGGACCGACTACCGAGCAGTACTTC. Amino acid sequence: CASSIDLGPTTEQYF.

The CDR3 region is CASSPYGELSSYNEQFF. The CDR3, as DNA: TGTGCCAGCTCACCATACGGGGAACTAAGCTCCTACAATGAGCAGTTCTTC. The V and J genes are TRBV18 and TRBJ2-1; maybe TRBD2 (5 bases). The V and J ends lost 2 bases and 0 bases respectively, with 14 bases between them. CDR1 is KGHSH and CDR2 is LQKENI in the germline V gene. This CDR3 contains 17 residues.

The rearrangement uses TRBV25-1 and TRBJ1-1; 9 bases line up with TRBD1. Germline CDR1 MGHDK, CDR2 SYGVNS. V lost 4 bases, J lost 3 bases, and 0 bases stayed unmatched. The CDR3 spans 13 residues. CDR3 sequence (DNA): TGTGCCAGCAGTGGGACAGGGGACACTGAAGCTTTCTTT. It is translated as CASSGTGDTEAFF.

This chain connects TRBV27 to TRBJ1-1; no clear D. V lost 6 bases and J lost 5, with 13 bases in between. The germline gives CDR1 MNHEY, CDR2 SMNVEV (reference sequence). The length of the CDR3 is 13 residues. CDR3 coding DNA: TGTGCCAGCAGCCCGATCGGAAGTACTGAAGCTTTCTTT. Translation gives CASSPIGSTEAFF.

The genes are TRBV2 and TRBJ1-1, with D unclear. The V end lost 5 bases, the J end lost 10 bases, and 8 bases lay between the germline ends. The germline CDR1 and CDR2 sequences are SNHLY and FYNNEI. The CDR3 loop spans 10 amino acids. The CDR3 reads CASSRAIAFF. CDR3 DNA: TGTGCCAGCAGTAGGGCGATAGCTTTCTTT.

The V gene is TRBV4-3, the J gene TRBJ2-1, with D possibly matching TRBD1 (5 bases). Germline V gives CDR1 LGHNA, CDR2 YSLEER. Trimming took 5 bases from V and 1 from J, leaving 12 bases between them. CDR3 length equals 15 residues. Written as DNA, the CDR3 is TGCGCCAGCAGCGAAGGGGCCGTTTCCTACAATGAGCAGTTCTTC. Amino acids: CASSEGAVSYNEQFF.

The rearrangement links TRBV7-8 to TRBJ2-7; maybe TRBD2 (5 bases). This CDR3 is built from 14 residues. Germline CDR1 reads SGHVS; CDR2 reads FQNEAQ. Trimming took off 1 base at V and 5 bases at J, with 12 bases between the two ends. The CDR3: CASSLGSGFDEQYF. CDR3 bases: TGTGCCAGCAGCTTAGGGTCGGGGTTCGACGAGCAGTACTTC.

Here the CDR3 reads CASSIQQSLGYTF. The CDR3 coding sequence is TGCGCCAGCAGTATACAGCAGAGCCTTGGCTACACCTTC. The rearrangement joins TRBV10-2 to TRBJ1-2; D is unresolved. Trimming took off 5 bases at V and 7 bases at J, with 14 bases between the two ends. This CDR3 comprises 13 residues. Germline loops: CDR1 WSHSY, CDR2 SAAADI.

This rearrangement joins TRBV27 to TRBJ2-1; 7 bases align to TRBD2. Trimming removed 5 bases from V and 6 bases from J; junction bases left unmatched: 10. Germline V gene data show CDR1 as MNHEY and CDR2 as SMNVEV (reference sequence). This CDR3 has 15 residues. The CDR3 DNA reads TGTGCCAGCAGTGTCCGACGGGGGGATACCAATGAGCAGTTCTTC. It yields the protein CASSVRRGDTNEQFF.

The chain employs TRBV19 and TRBJ1-2, with D hard to call. The V gene lost 6 bases and the J gene lost 7 bases, with 9 bases spanning the gap. CDR3 size: 11 residues. Germline V gives CDR1 LNHDA, CDR2 SQIVND (reference sequence). CDR3 DNA sequence: TGTGCCAGTAGGGATTGGTCTGGCTACACCTTC. Translated: CASRDWSGYTF.

In its sample, this clone was seen once. V usage is TRBV28 and J usage is TRBJ2-3, with a tentative D call TRBD2 (7 bases). CDR3 size: 19 residues. Trimming removed 7 bases from V and 3 bases from J, with 29 bases in between. The germline CDR1 and CDR2 sequences are MDHEN and SYDVKM. For the CDR3, the DNA is TGTGCCAGCACCCGCCGGGGGGCCGAATTCGGAAAATTGACAGATACGCAGTATTTT. Encoded protein: CASTRRGAEFGKLTDTQYF.

V is TRBV7-8 and J is TRBJ2-2, with 10 bases matching TRBD2. V shed 5 bases, J shed 6 bases, and the junction held 12 bases outside the gene matches. CDR1 and CDR2 from the germline V gene are SGHVS and FQNEAQ. The CDR3 has 17 residues. The CDR3 DNA follows: TGTGCCAGCAGCCTAAGGACTAGCGGAGCTCGGGCCGGGGAGCTGTTTTTT. Translating gives CASSLRTSGARAGELFF.

As for this clone: In the same sample, other DNA sequences code for this CDR3. The chain couples TRBV9 to TRBJ1-5, with a possible D match to TRBD1 (6 bases). Germline V gene data show CDR1 as SGDLS and CDR2 as YYNGEE. The CDR3 runs to 14 residues. V shed 2 bases and J shed 6 bases, with 12 bases lying between them. The CDR3 here is CASSVGGGGQPQHF. CDR3 nucleotides: TGTGCCAGCAGCGTGGGAGGGGGGGGTCAGCCCCAGCATTTT.

The CDR3 DNA reads as TGCGCCAGCAGCCAAGATCAGCGGGGTCCAATAGAGACCCAGTACTTC. It specifies CASSQDQRGPIETQYF. This chain connects TRBV4-1 to TRBJ2-5; 7 nucleotides match TRBD2. CDR1 and CDR2 from the germline V gene are MGHRA and YSYEKL. V was clipped by 0 bases and J by 4 bases; unmatched bases: 8. This CDR3 contains 16 residues.